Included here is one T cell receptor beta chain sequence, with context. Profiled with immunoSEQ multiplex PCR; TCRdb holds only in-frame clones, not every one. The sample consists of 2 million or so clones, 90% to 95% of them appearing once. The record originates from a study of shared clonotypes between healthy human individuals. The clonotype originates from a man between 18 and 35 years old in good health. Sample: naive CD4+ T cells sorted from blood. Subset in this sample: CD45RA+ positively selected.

CDR3: CASSLGQGEQFF. CDR3 bases: TGTGCCAGCAGTTTAGGACAGGGTGAGCAGTTCTTC. The V gene is TRBV2, the J gene TRBJ2-1, with 8 bases identical to TRBD1. V dropped 5 bases and J dropped 9; count of bases not matched to a gene: 3. Per the germline V gene, CDR1 is SNHLY and CDR2 is FYNNEI. There are 12 residues in the CDR3.